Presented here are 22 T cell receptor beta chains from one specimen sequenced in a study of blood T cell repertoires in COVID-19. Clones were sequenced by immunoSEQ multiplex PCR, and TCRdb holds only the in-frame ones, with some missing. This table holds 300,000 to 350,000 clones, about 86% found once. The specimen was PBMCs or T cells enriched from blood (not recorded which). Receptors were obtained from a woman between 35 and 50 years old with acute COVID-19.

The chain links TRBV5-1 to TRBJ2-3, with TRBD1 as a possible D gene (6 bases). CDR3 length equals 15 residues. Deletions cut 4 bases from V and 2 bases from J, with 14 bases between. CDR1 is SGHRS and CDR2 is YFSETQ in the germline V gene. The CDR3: CASSKEDSLTDTQYF. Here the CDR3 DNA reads TGCGCCAGCAGCAAGGAGGACAGTCTCACAGATACGCAGTATTTT.

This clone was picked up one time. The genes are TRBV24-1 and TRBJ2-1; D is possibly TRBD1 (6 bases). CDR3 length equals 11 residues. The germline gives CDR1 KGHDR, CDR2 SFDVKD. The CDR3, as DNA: TGTTTGGGCCAGGGGCACAATGAGCAGTTCTTC. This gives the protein CLGQGHNEQFF.

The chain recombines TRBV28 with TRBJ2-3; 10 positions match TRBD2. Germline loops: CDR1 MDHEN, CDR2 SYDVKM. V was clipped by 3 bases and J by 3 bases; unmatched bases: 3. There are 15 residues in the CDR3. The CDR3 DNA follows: TGTGCCAGCAGTTTCGCACTAGCGGGAACAGATACGCAGTATTTT. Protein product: CASSFALAGTDTQYF.

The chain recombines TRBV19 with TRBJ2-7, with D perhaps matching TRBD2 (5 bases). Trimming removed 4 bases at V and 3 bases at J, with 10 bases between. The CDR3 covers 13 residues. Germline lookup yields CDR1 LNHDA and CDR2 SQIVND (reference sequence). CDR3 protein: CASSTGKVYEQYF. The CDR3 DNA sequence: TGTGCCAGTAGTACCGGGAAGGTCTACGAGCAGTACTTC.

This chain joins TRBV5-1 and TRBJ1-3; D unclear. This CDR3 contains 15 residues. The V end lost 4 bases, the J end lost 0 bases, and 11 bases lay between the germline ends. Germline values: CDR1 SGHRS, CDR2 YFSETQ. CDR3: CASSPRTSSGNTIYF. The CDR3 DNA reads TGCGCCAGCAGCCCACGGACTAGCTCTGGAAACACCATATATTTT.

CDR3 sequence reads: CASSFPGQGANTGELFF. The CDR3 DNA reads TGTGCCAGCAGTTTCCCCGGACAGGGGGCGAACACCGGGGAGCTGTTTTTT. V and J are TRBV28 and TRBJ2-2; TRBD1 aligns across 10 bases. V trimming: 3 bases; J trimming: 0 bases; junction bases outside the gene matches: 4. The CDR3 loop spans 17 amino acids. Germline V CDR1 and CDR2: MDHEN, SYDVKM.

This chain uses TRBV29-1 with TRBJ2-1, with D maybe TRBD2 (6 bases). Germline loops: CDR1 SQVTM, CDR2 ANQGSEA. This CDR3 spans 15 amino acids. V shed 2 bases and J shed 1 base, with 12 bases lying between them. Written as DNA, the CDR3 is TGCAGCGTTGAAAGCGGGCGGGGTTCCTACAATGAGCAGTTCTTC. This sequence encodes CSVESGRGSYNEQFF.

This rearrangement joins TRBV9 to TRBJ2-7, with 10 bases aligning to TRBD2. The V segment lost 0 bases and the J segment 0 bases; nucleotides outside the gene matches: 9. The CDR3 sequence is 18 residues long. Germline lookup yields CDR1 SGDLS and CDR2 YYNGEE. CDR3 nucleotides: TGTGCCAGCAGCGTAGGGGAGGGAACTAGCGGGACCTCCTACGAGCAGTACTTC. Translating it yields CASSVGEGTSGTSYEQYF.

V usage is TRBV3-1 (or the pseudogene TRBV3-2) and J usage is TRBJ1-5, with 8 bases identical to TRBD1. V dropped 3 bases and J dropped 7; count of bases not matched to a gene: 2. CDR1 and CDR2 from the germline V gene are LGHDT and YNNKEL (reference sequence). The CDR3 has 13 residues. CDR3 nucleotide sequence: TGTGCCAGCAGCCAGGACAGGGTACAGCCCCAGCATTTT. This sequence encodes CASSQDRVQPQHF.

The CDR3 loop reads CASTLSGGSNQPQHF. In DNA, the CDR3 is TGCGCCAGCACCCTGTCCGGGGGAAGCAATCAGCCCCAGCATTTT. The chain joins TRBV5-1 to TRBJ1-5, with D possibly matching TRBD1 (5 bases). The length of the CDR3 is 15 residues. The germline CDR1 and CDR2 sequences are SGHRS and YFSETQ. Trimming removed 6 bases at V and 1 base at J, with 14 bases between.

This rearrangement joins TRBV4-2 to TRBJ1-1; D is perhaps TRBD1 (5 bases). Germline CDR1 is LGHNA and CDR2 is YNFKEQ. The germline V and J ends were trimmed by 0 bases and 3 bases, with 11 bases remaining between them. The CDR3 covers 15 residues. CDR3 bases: TGTGCCAGCAGCCAAGATGGAGGGGTATACACTGAAGCTTTCTTT. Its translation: CASSQDGGVYTEAFF.

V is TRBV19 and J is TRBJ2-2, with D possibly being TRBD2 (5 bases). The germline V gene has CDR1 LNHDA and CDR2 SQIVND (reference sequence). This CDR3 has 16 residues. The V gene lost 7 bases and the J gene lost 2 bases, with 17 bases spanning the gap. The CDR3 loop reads CASTPLEAVNTGELFF. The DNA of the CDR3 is TGTGCCAGTACCCCATTGGAGGCCGTCAACACCGGGGAGCTGTTTTTT.

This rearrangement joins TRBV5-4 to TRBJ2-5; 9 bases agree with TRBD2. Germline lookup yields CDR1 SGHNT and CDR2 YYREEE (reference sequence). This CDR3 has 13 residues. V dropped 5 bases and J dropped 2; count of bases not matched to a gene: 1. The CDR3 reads CASRTSGQETQYF. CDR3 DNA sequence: TGTGCCAGCAGGACTAGCGGACAAGAGACCCAGTACTTC. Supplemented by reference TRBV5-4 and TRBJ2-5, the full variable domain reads ETGVTQSPTHLIKTRGQQVTLRCSSQSGHNTVSWYQQALGQGPQFIFQYYREEENGRGNFPPRFSGLQFPNYSSELNVNALELDDSALYLCASRTSGQETQYFGPGTRLLVL.

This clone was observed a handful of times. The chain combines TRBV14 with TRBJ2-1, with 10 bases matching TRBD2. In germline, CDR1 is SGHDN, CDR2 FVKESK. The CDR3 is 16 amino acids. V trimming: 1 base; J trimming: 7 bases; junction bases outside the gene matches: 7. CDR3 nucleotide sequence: TGTGCCAGCAGCCAAGTTTCTAGCGGGAGTGCGAATGAGCAGTTCTTC. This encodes CASSQVSSGSANEQFF.

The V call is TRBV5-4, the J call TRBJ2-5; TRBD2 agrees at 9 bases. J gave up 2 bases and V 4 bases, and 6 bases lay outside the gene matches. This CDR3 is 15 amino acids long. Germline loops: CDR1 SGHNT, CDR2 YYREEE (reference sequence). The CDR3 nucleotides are TGTGCCAGCAGCGCAGCGGGGGGTAGACAAGAGACCCAGTACTTC. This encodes CASSAAGGRQETQYF.

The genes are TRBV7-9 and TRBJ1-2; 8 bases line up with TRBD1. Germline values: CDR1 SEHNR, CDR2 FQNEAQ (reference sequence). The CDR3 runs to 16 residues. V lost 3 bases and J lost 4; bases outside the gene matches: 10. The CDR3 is CASSFYVTGDPYGYTF. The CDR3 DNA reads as TGTGCCAGCAGCTTTTATGTGACAGGGGACCCCTATGGCTACACCTTC.

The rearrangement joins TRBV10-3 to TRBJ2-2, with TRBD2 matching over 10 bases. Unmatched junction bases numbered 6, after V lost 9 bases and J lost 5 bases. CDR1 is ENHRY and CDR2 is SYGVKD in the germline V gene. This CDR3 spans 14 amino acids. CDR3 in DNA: TGTGCCATTCGTTCTAGCGGGAGTACCGGGGAGCTGTTTTTT. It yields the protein CAIRSSGSTGELFF.

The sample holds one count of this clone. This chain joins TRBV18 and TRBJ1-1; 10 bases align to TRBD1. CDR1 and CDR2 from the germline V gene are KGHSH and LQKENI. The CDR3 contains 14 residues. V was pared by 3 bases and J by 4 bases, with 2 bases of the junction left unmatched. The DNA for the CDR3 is TGTGCCAGCTCACCGGGACAGGGGTTCACTGAAGCTTTCTTT. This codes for CASSPGQGFTEAFF.

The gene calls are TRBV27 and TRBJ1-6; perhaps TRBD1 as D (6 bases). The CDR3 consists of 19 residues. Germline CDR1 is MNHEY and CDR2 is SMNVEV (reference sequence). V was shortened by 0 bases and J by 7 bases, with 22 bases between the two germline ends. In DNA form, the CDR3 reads TGTGCCAGCAGTTTATCAGGGTTAGGGGGGGGCGTAGGGAATTCACCCCTCCACTTT. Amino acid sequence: CASSLSGLGGGVGNSPLHF.

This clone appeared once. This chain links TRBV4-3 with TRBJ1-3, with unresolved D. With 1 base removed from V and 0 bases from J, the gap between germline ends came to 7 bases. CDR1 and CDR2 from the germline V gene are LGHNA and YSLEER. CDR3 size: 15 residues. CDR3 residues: CASSQGGASGNTIYF. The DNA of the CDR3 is TGCGCCAGCAGCCAAGGGGGAGCCTCTGGAAACACCATATATTTT.

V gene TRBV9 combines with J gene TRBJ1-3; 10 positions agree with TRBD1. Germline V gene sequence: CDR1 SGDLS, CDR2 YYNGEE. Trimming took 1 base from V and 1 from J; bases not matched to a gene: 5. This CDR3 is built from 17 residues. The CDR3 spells CASSVYDRGLSGNTIYF. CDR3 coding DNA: TGTGCCAGCAGCGTATACGACAGGGGGCTATCTGGAAACACCATATATTTT.

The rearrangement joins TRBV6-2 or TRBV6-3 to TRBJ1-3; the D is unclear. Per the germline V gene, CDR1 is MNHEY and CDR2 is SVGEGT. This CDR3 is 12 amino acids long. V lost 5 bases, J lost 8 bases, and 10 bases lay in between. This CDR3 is CASSQTPDTIYF. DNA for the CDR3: TGTGCCAGCAGTCAGACACCGGACACCATATATTTT.